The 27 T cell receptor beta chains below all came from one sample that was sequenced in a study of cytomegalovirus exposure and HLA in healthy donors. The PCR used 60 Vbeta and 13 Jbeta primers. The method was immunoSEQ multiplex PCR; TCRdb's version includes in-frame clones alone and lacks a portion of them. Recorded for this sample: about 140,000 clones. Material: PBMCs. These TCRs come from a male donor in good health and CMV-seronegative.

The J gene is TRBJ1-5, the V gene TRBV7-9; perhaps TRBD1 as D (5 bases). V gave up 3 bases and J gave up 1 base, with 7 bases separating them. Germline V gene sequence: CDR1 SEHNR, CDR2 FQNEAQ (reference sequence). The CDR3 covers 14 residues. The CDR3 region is CASSFSGSNQPQHF. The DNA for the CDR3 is TGTGCCAGCAGCTTTTCAGGGAGCAATCAGCCCCAGCATTTT.

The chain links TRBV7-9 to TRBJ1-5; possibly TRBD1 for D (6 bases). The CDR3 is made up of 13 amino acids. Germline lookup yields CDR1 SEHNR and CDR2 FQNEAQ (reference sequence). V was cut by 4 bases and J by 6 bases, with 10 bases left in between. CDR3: CASSSGQGQPQHF. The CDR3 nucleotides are TGTGCCAGCAGCTCGGGACAAGGTCAGCCCCAGCATTTT. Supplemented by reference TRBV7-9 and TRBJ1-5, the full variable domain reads DTGVSQNPRHKITKRGQNVTFRCDPISEHNRLYWYRQTLGQGPEFLTYFQNEAQLEKSRLLSDRFSAERPKGSFSTLEIQRTEQGDSAMYLCASSSGQGQPQHFGDGTRLSIL.

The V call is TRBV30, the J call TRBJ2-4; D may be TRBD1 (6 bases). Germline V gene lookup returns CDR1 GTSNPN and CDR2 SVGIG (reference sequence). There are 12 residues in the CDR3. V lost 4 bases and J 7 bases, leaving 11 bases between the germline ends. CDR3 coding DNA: TGTGCCTGGAATACAGGGCGGAACATTCAGTACTTC. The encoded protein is CAWNTGRNIQYF.

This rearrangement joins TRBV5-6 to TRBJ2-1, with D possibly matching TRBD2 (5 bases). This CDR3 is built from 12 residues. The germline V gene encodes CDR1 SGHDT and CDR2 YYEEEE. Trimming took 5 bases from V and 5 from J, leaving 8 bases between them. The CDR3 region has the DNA TGTGCCAGCAGACGGGGAAACAATGAGCAGTTCTTC. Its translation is CASRRGNNEQFF.

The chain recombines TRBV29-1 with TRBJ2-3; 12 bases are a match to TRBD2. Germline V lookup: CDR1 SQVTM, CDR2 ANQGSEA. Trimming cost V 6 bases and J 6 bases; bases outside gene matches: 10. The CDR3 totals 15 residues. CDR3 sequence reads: CSVLPTSGRSDTQYF. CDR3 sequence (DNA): TGCAGCGTCCTTCCGACTAGCGGGAGAAGCGATACGCAGTATTTT.

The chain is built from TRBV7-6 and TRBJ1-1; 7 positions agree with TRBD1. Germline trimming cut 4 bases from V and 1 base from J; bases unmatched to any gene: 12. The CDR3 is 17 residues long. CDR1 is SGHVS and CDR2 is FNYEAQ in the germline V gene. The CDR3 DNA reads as TGTGCCAGCAGCTCGACAGGGATGGCATTCGGGAACACTGAAGCTTTCTTT. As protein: CASSSTGMAFGNTEAFF.

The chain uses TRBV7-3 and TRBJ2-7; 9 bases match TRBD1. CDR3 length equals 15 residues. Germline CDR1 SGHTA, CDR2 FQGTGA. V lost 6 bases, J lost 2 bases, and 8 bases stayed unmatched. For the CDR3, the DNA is TGTGCCAGCAGGCAAGCCGGGACAGGGCCCTACGAGCAGTACTTC. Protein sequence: CASRQAGTGPYEQYF.

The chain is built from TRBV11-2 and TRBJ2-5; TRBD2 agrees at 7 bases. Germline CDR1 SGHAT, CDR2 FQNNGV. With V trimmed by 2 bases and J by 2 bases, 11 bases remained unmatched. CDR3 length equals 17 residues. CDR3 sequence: CASSLSSGGPLQETQYF. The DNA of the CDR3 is TGTGCCAGCAGCTTATCATCGGGGGGACCGCTACAAGAGACCCAGTACTTC. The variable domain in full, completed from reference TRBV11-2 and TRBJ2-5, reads EAGVAQSPRYKIIEKRQSVAFWCNPISGHATLYWYQQILGQGPKLLIQFQNNGVVDDSQLPKDRFSAERLKGVDSTLKIQPAKLEDSAVYLCASSLSSGGPLQETQYFGPGTRLLVL.

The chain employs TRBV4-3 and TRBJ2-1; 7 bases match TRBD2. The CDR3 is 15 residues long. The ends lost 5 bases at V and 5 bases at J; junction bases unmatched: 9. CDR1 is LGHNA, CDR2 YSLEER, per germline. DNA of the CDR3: TGCGCCAGCAGCGTAAGAGGAAGCGGGGACAATGAGCAGTTCTTC. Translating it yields CASSVRGSGDNEQFF.

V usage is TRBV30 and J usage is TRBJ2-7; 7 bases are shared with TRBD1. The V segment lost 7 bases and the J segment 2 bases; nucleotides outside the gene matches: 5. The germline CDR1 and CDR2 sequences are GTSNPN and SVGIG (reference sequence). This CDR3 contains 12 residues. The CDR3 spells CASRTGAYEQYF. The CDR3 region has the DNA TGTGCCTCTCGTACAGGGGCCTACGAGCAGTACTTC. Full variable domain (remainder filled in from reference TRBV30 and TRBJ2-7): SQTIHQWPATLVQPVGSPLSLECTVEGTSNPNLYWYRQAAGRGLQLLFYSVGIGQISSEVPQNLSASRPQDRQFILSSKKLLLSDSGFYLCASRTGAYEQYFGPGTRLTVT.

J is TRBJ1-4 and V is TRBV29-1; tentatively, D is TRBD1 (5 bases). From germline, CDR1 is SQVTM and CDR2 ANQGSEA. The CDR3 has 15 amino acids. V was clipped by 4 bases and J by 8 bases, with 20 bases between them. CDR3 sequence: CSVGRVAGNGEKLFF. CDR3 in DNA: TGCAGCGTTGGTCGGGTGGCAGGGAACGGGGAAAAACTGTTTTTT.

In DNA, the CDR3 is TGTGCCAGCAGCCGGACAGGGTGGAGCAATCAGCCCCAGCATTTT. Translating gives CASSRTGWSNQPQHF. The chain has TRBV9 and TRBJ1-5, with 8 bases fitting TRBD1. CDR1 and CDR2 (germline): SGDLS, YYNGEE. V shed 4 bases and J 1 base; nucleotides not matched to a gene: 4. The CDR3 covers 15 residues.

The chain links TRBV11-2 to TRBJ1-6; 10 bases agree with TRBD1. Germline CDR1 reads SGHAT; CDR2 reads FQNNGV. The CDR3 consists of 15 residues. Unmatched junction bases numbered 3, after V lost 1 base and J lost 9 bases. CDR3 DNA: TGTGCCAGCAGCTTAGCGACAGGGGGCTTTTCACCCCTCCACTTT. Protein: CASSLATGGFSPLHF.

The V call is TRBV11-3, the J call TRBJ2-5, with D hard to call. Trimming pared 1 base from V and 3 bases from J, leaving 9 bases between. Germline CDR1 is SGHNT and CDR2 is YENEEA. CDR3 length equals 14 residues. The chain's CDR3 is CASSLAGSKETQYF. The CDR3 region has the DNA TGTGCCAGCAGCTTAGCAGGCAGTAAAGAGACCCAGTACTTC.

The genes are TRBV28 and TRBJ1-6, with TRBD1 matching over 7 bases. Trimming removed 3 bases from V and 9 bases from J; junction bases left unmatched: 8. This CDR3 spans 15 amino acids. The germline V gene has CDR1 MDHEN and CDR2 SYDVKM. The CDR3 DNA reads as TGTGCCAGCAGTTTCAGACAGGGCTCGGGTTCACCCCTCCACTTT. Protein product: CASSFRQGSGSPLHF.

This chain's CDR3 is CASSLFRLADRALEQYF. DNA of the CDR3: TGTGCCAGCAGCTTATTCCGTCTCGCCGACAGGGCTCTCGAGCAGTACTTC. The chain carries TRBV7-9 and TRBJ2-7; the match to TRBD1 covers 7 bases. CDR1 and CDR2 (germline): SEHNR, FQNEAQ (reference sequence). This CDR3 has 17 residues. The trim removed 2 bases at V and 6 bases at J, leaving 16 bases unmatched.

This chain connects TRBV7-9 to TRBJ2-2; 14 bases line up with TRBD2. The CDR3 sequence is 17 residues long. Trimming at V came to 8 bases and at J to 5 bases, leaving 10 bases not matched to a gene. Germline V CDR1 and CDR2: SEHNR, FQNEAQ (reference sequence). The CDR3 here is CASLIGLAGGRTGELFF. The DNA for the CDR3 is TGTGCCAGCCTGATAGGACTAGCGGGAGGTCGGACCGGGGAGCTGTTTTTT.

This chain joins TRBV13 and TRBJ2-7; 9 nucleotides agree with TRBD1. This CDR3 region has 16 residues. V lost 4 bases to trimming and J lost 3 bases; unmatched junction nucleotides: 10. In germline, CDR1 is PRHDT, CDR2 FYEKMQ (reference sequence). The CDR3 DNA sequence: TGTGCCAGCAGCTCCCAGCCGGGACAGGGACGCTACGAGCAGTACTTC. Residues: CASSSQPGQGRYEQYF. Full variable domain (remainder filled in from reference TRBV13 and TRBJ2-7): AAGVIQSPRHLIKEKRETATLKCYPIPRHDTVYWYQQGPGQDPQFLISFYEKMQSDKGSIPDRFSAQQFSDYHSELNMSSLELGDSALYFCASSSQPGQGRYEQYFGPGTRLTVT.

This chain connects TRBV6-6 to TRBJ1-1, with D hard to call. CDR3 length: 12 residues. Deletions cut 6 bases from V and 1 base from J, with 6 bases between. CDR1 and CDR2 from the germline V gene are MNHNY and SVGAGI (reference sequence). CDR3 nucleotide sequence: TGTGCCAGCAGCTCCCCGAACACTGAAGCTTTCTTT. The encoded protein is CASSSPNTEAFF.

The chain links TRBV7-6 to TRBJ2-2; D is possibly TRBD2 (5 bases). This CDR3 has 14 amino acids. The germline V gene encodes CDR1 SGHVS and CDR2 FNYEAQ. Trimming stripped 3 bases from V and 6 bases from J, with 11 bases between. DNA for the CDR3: TGTGCCAGCAGCTTGGCACTAGTCTCCGGGGAGCTGTTTTTT. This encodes CASSLALVSGELFF.

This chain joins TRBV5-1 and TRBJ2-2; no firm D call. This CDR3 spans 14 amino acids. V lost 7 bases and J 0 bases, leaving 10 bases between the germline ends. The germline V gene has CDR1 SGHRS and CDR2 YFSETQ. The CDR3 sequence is CASSGSANTGELFF. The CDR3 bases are TGCGCCAGCTCCGGGTCCGCGAACACCGGGGAGCTGTTTTTT.

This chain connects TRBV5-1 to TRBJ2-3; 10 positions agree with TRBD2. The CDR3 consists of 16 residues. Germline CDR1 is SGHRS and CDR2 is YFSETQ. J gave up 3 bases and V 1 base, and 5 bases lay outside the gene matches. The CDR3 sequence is CASSLSGRAMTDTQYF. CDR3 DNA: TGCGCCAGCAGCTTGAGCGGGAGGGCCATGACAGATACGCAGTATTTT.

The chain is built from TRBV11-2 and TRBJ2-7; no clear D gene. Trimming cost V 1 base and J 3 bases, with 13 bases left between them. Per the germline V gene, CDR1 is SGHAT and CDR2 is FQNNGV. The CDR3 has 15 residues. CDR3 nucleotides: TGTGCCAGCAGCTTAGGTGGCGGCTCGAACTACGAGCAGTACTTC. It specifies CASSLGGGSNYEQYF.

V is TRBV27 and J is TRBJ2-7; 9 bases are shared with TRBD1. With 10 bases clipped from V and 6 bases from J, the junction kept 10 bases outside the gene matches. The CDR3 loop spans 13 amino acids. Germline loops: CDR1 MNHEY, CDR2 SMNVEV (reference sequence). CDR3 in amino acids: CATSPGTGTEQYF. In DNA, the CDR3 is TGTGCCACCTCACCCGGGACAGGGACCGAGCAGTACTTC.

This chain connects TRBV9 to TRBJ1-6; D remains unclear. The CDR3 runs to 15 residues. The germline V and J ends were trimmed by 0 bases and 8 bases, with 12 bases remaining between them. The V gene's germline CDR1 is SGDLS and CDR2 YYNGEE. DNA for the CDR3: TGTGCCAGCAGCGTAGGGCTAGAATATGATTCACCCCTCCACTTT. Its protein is CASSVGLEYDSPLHF.

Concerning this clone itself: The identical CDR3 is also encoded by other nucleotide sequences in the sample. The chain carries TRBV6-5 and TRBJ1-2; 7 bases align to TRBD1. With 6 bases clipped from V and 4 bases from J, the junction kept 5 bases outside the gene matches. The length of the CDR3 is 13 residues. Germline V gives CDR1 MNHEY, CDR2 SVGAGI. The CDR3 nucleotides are TGTGCCAGCAGCCTACAGGGGTCCTATGGCTACACCTTC. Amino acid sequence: CASSLQGSYGYTF.

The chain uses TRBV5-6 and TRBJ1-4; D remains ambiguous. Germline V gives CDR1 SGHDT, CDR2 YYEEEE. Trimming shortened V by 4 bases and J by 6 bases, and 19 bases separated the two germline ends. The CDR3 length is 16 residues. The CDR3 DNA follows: TGTGCCAGCAGCCCCCGTCTCGGCAGGTCCGATGAAAAACTGTTTTTT. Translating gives CASSPRLGRSDEKLFF.